These 22 T cell receptor beta chains came from one sample sequenced in a study of blood T cell repertoires in COVID-19. Assay: immunoSEQ multiplex PCR; the TCRdb copy retains only in-frame clones and omits some. This table holds some 150,000 clones, roughly 90% found once. The sample taken for sequencing was peripheral blood. These receptor sequences come from a woman aged 60-75 years with active or convalescent COVID-19.

The chain links TRBV19 to TRBJ1-4; possible D gene TRBD1, 6 bases. Per germline, CDR1 LNHDA and CDR2 SQIVND (reference sequence). CDR3 length: 16 amino acids. Between the trimmed V and J ends, which lost 4 bases and 7 bases, there was a span of 19 bases. CDR3: CASSTPAGGIGEKLFF. Written as DNA, the CDR3 is TGTGCCAGTAGTACTCCGGCTGGGGGCATTGGTGAAAAACTGTTTTTT.

This clone has a single count. The genes are TRBV30 and TRBJ2-7; 10 bases map to TRBD1. V was clipped by 2 bases and J by 2 bases; unmatched bases: 9. CDR3 size: 16 residues. The germline V gene has CDR1 GTSNPN and CDR2 SVGIG (reference sequence). CDR3 sequence: CAWSPDDGTGAYEQYF. The CDR3 DNA sequence: TGTGCCTGGAGTCCCGACGACGGGACAGGGGCCTACGAGCAGTACTTC. The full variable domain, its missing parts supplied by reference TRBV30 and TRBJ2-7, is SQTIHQWPATLVQPVGSPLSLECTVEGTSNPNLYWYRQAAGRGLQLLFYSVGIGQISSEVPQNLSASRPQDRQFILSSKKLLLSDSGFYLCAWSPDDGTGAYEQYFGPGTRLTVT.

The chain has TRBV4-3 and TRBJ2-1, with 10 bases matching TRBD1. Trimming at V came to 4 bases and at J to 0 bases, leaving 0 bases not matched to a gene. In germline, CDR1 is LGHNA, CDR2 YSLEER. This CDR3 spans 15 amino acids. For the CDR3, the DNA is TGCGCCAGCAGCCGGACAGGGGGCTCCTACAATGAGCAGTTCTTC. Translating gives CASSRTGGSYNEQFF.

This clone is a singleton in its sample. This sequence joins TRBV7-6 and TRBJ2-1, with a possible D match to TRBD1 (5 bases). Per germline, CDR1 SGHVS and CDR2 FNYEAQ. V lost 5 bases, J lost 3 bases, and 14 bases lay in between. This CDR3 contains 15 residues. The CDR3 protein is CASSPVQALYNEQFF. In DNA form, the CDR3 reads TGTGCCAGCAGCCCCGTACAGGCCCTCTACAATGAGCAGTTCTTC.

This clone has only a few counts. CDR3 coding DNA: TGCAGTGCCTCGGACGGGAGCACCATATATTTT. The encoded protein is CSASDGSTIYF. The V gene is TRBV20-1, the J gene TRBJ1-3; no reliable D call. Germline V gene lookup returns CDR1 DFQATT and CDR2 SNEGSKA (reference sequence). CDR3 size: 11 residues. The V end was cut by 6 bases, the J end by 9 bases, with 12 bases between.

The rearrangement uses TRBV4-3 and TRBJ2-2; possible D gene TRBD1, 6 bases. V was pared by 4 bases and J by 5 bases, with 11 bases between. Germline values: CDR1 LGHNA, CDR2 YSLEER. There are 14 residues in the CDR3. CDR3 residues: CASSPEDRTGELFF. CDR3 sequence (DNA): TGCGCCAGCAGCCCCGAAGACAGGACCGGGGAGCTGTTTTTT.

In regard to this clone: The sample holds other DNA sequences that translate to the same CDR3. J is TRBJ1-1 and V is TRBV3-1 (or the pseudogene TRBV3-2), with D possibly being TRBD1 (5 bases). Germline values: CDR1 LGHDT, CDR2 YNNKEL (reference sequence). Deletions cut 1 base from V and 5 bases from J, with 8 bases between. The length of the CDR3 is 13 residues. This CDR3 reads CASSQAGGTEAFF. As DNA, the CDR3 is TGTGCCAGCAGCCAAGCGGGGGGTACTGAAGCTTTCTTT.

The rearrangement links TRBV5-6 to TRBJ2-1, with 8 positions matching TRBD2. Per the germline V gene, CDR1 is SGHDT and CDR2 is YYEEEE. The CDR3 covers 13 residues. V was pared by 4 bases and J by 8 bases, with 5 bases of the junction left unmatched. CDR3 sequence (DNA): TGTGCCAGCAGCGGCCCGGGGGGGCATGAGCAGTTCTTC. Its protein is CASSGPGGHEQFF.

The chain uses TRBV7-9 and TRBJ1-6, with TRBD1 as a possible D gene (5 bases). Germline loops: CDR1 SEHNR, CDR2 FQNEAQ (reference sequence). CDR3 length equals 15 residues. Between the trimmed V and J ends, which lost 3 bases and 7 bases, there was a span of 13 bases. CDR3 protein: CASSFVSGLNSPLHF. The DNA of the CDR3 is TGTGCCAGCAGCTTCGTTTCAGGGCTCAATTCACCCCTCCACTTT.

The CDR3 loop is CASSPEGINYGYTF. The CDR3 DNA reads TGTGCCAGCTCACCGGAGGGGATCAACTATGGCTACACCTTC. This chain uses TRBV18 with TRBJ1-2, with D tentatively TRBD1 (5 bases). V lost 3 bases to trimming and J lost 2 bases, with 10 bases between them. The CDR3 is made up of 14 amino acids. Per germline, CDR1 KGHSH and CDR2 LQKENI.

The table lists this clone with a count of one. V usage is TRBV4-1 and J usage is TRBJ2-3; 8 nucleotides line up with TRBD1. J was trimmed by 6 bases and V by 4 bases; bases with no gene match: 12. Germline V gene lookup returns CDR1 MGHRA and CDR2 YSYEKL. This CDR3 contains 16 residues. The CDR3 DNA is TGCGCCAGCAGCCCCCTCCCGGGACAGGACCTGGATACGCAGTATTTT. Encoded protein: CASSPLPGQDLDTQYF.

This clone has only one observation. Here the CDR3 reads CASASGGFNEKLFF. The CDR3 region has the DNA TGCGCCAGCGCCTCAGGGGGCTTTAATGAAAAACTGTTTTTT. The chain is built from TRBV5-1 and TRBJ1-4; 8 bases match TRBD1. The V gene end was trimmed by 7 bases and the J gene end by 4 bases; junction bases not matched to a gene: 6. The CDR3 runs to 14 residues. Germline assignment: CDR1 SGHRS and CDR2 YFSETQ.

As regards this clone: The same CDR3 is also encoded by other DNA sequences in this sample. This chain connects TRBV9 to TRBJ1-1; TRBD1 aligns across 7 bases. Germline V lookup: CDR1 SGDLS, CDR2 YYNGEE. The CDR3 length is 14 residues. Germline trimming cut 4 bases from V and 3 bases from J; bases unmatched to any gene: 6. The chain's CDR3 is CASSPRQGYTEAFF. The CDR3 DNA reads TGTGCCAGCAGCCCGCGACAGGGATACACTGAAGCTTTCTTT.

V and J are TRBV7-2 and TRBJ2-2; D is perhaps TRBD2 (7 bases). The CDR3 is 16 amino acids. Trimming took 6 bases from V and 6 from J, leaving 20 bases between them. In germline, CDR1 is SGHTA, CDR2 FQGNSA. The CDR3 loop reads CASSQFVGGGSGELFF. As DNA, the CDR3 is TGTGCCAGCAGTCAATTTGTTGGCGGGGGCTCCGGGGAGCTGTTTTTT. Full variable domain (missing parts from reference TRBV7-2 and TRBJ2-2): GAGVSQSPSNKVTEKGKDVELRCDPISGHTALYWYRQSLGQGLEFLIYFQGNSAPDKSGLPSDRFSAERTGGSVSTLTIQRTQQEDSAVYLCASSQFVGGGSGELFFGEGSRLTVL.

The rearrangement uses TRBV7-2 and TRBJ1-3; D is ambiguous. The V end was cut by 5 bases, the J end by 0 bases, with 11 bases between. CDR3 length equals 15 residues. Germline assignment: CDR1 SGHTA and CDR2 FQGNSA. The CDR3 region is CASSIGLGSGNTIYF. The CDR3, as DNA: TGTGCCAGCAGCATAGGACTTGGCTCTGGAAACACCATATATTTT. The entire variable domain, with the rest obtained from reference TRBV7-2 and TRBJ1-3, is as follows: GAGVSQSPSNKVTEKGKDVELRCDPISGHTALYWYRQSLGQGLEFLIYFQGNSAPDKSGLPSDRFSAERTGGSVSTLTIQRTQQEDSAVYLCASSIGLGSGNTIYFGEGSWLTVV.

The chain carries TRBV7-9 and TRBJ2-1; D call uncertain. Trimming took 2 bases from V and 6 from J, leaving 11 bases between them. The CDR3 has 14 residues. From germline, CDR1 is SEHNR and CDR2 FQNEAQ (reference sequence). CDR3 region: CASSLQENSNEQFF. The CDR3 DNA is TGTGCCAGCAGCTTACAGGAAAATAGCAATGAGCAGTTCTTC.

This sequence joins TRBV30 and TRBJ1-1; D remains unclear. Trimming took 3 bases from V and 0 from J, leaving 8 bases between them. The CDR3 extends over 13 amino acids. CDR1 is GTSNPN, CDR2 SVGIG, per germline (reference sequence). The CDR3 DNA reads as TGTGCCTGGAGGTTCCAGGTGAACACTGAAGCTTTCTTT. It translates to CAWRFQVNTEAFF.

The V gene is TRBV30, the J gene TRBJ1-2, with D unresolved. Trimming removed 1 base from V and 3 bases from J, with 15 bases in between. The CDR3 is 15 amino acids. Germline V gene lookup returns CDR1 GTSNPN and CDR2 SVGIG (reference sequence). The DNA of the CDR3 is TGTGCCTGGAGTGAGCGGACCGGGCCGTACTATGGCTACACCTTC. The encoded protein is CAWSERTGPYYGYTF.

This clone was detected once. The chain recombines TRBV7-2 with TRBJ1-6; D ambiguous. The V gene's germline CDR1 is SGHTA and CDR2 FQGNSA. The length of the CDR3 is 14 residues. Trimming cost V 7 bases and J 4 bases, with 11 bases left between them. In nucleotides, the CDR3 is TGTGCCAGCATGAGGGCTTTATATAATTCACCCCTCCACTTT. Translation: CASMRALYNSPLHF.

The V gene is TRBV4-3, the J gene TRBJ1-4; the match to TRBD1 covers 8 bases. J was trimmed by 7 bases and V by 0 bases; bases with no gene match: 10. This CDR3 is built from 17 residues. Germline V gene lookup returns CDR1 LGHNA and CDR2 YSLEER. The CDR3 bases are TGCGCCAGCAGCCAAGATGCAGGGGGCAGAGTTATTGAAAAACTGTTTTTT. Its translation is CASSQDAGGRVIEKLFF.

The chain uses TRBV6-2 or TRBV6-3 and TRBJ1-2; 10 bases match TRBD1. Germline-derived CDR1 and CDR2 are MNHEY and SVGEGT. The CDR3 is 15 amino acids. J gave up 2 bases and V 6 bases, and 6 bases lay outside the gene matches. CDR3 coding DNA: TGTGCCAGCAGCGATCCGGGACAGGGGAACTATGGCTACACCTTC. Its translation: CASSDPGQGNYGYTF.

The V call is TRBV6-5, the J call TRBJ1-5, with 7 positions matching TRBD1. V lost 6 bases and J lost 1; bases outside the gene matches: 6. The length of the CDR3 is 15 residues. Germline V gene lookup returns CDR1 MNHEY and CDR2 SVGAGI. The DNA of the CDR3 is TGTGCCAGCAGATCCGACAGGGCGAGCAATCAGCCCCAGCATTTT. It is translated as CASRSDRASNQPQHF.